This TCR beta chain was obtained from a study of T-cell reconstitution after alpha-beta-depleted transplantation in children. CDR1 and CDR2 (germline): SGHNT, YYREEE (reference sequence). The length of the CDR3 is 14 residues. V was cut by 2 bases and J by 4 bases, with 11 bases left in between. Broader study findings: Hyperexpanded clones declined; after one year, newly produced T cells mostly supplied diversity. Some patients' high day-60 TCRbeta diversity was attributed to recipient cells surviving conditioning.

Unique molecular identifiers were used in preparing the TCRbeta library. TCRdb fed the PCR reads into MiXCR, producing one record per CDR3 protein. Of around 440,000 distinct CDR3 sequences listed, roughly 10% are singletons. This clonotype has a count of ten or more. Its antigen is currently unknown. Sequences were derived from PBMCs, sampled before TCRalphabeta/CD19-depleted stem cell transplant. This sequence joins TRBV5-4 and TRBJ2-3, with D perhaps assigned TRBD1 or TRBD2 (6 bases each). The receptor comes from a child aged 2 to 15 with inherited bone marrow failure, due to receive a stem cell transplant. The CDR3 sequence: CASSFGGLADTQYF. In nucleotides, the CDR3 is TGTGCCAGCAGCTTTGGGGGGCTTGCAGATACGCAGTATTTT.